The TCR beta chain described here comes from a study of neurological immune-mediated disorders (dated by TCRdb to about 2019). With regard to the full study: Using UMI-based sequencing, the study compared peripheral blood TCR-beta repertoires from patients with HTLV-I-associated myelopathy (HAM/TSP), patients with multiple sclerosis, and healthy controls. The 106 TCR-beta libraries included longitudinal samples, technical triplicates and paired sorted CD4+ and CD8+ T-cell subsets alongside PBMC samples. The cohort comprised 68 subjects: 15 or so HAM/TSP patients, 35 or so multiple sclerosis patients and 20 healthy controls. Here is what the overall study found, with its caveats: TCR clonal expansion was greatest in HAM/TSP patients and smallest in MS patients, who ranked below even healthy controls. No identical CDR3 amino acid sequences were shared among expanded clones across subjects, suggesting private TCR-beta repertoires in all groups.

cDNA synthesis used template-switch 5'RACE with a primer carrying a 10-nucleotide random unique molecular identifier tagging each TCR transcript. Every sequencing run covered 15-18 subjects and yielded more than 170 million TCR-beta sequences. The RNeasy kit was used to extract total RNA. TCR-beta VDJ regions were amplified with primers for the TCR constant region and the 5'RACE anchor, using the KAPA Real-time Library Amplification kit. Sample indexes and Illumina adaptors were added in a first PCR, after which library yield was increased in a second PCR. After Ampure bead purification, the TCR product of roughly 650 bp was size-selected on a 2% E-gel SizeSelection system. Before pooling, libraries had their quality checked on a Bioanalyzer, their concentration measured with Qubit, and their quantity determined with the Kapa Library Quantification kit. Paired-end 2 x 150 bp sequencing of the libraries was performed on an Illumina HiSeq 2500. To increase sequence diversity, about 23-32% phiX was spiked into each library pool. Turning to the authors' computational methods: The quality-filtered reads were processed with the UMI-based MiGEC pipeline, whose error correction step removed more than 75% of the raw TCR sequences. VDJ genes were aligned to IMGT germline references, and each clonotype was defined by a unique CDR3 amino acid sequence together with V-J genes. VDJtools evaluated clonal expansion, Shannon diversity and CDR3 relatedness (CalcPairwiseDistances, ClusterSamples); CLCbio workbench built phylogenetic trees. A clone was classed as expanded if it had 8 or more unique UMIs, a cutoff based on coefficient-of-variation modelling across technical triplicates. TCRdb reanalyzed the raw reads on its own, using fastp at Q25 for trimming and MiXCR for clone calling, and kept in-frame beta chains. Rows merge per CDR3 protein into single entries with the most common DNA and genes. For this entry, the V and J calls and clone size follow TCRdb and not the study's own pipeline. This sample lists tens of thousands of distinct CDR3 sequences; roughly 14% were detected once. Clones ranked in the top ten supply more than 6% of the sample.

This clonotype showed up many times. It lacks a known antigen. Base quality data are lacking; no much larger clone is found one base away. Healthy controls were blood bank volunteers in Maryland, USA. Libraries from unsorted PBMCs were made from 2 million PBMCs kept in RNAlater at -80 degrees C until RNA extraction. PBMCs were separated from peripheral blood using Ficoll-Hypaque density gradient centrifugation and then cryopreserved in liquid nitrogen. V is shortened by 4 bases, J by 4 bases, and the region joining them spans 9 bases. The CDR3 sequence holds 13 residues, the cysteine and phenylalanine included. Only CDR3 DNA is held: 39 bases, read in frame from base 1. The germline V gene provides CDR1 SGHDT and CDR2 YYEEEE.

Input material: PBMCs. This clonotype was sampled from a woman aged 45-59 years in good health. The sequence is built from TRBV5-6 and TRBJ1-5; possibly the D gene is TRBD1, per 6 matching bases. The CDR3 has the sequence CASSGRGNQPQHF. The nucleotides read TGTGCCAGCAGCGGGAGGGGGAATCAGCCCCAGCATTTT.